This TCR beta chain was captured by sequencing in a study of control samples from healthy donors and cancer patients. Germline V gene sequence: CDR1 MNHEY, CDR2 SVGAGI. J lost 4 bases, V lost 5 bases, and 3 bases had no gene match. The CDR3 loop spans 13 amino acids. Only in-frame clones appear in the TCRdb table, and some are missing; sequencing was by immunoSEQ multiplex PCR. This table holds 76,000 or so clones, approximately 91% found once. The sample consisted of PBMCs. The chain combines TRBV6-5 with TRBJ1-1, with 8 bases lining up with TRBD1. This TCR was sampled from a woman between 45 and 65 years old with colorectal cancer. Here the CDR3 reads CASSRTGITEAFF. The CDR3 DNA follows: TGTGCCAGCAGTAGGACAGGGATCACTGAAGCTTTCTTT.